This is a list of T cell receptor beta chains from one sample in a study of blood T cell repertoires in COVID-19. Libraries were prepared by immunoSEQ multiplex PCR; TCRdb keeps only in-frame clonotypes and omits some of them. This table has about 420,000 clones, around nine tenths appearing once. The sequenced material came from peripheral blood. The receptor set was obtained from a man aged 18 to 29 with COVID-19, enrolled during active disease. Both conserved end residues are part of each CDR3. Fields, in order: D gene, clone size, CDR3 length, J gene, V gene, CDR3 protein, CDR3 DNA. D genes are given only for firm matches. Rows give clone size only sometimes, using once, few, many, or a class for an expanded clone.

- | - | 14 | TRBJ2-3 | TRBV19 | CASTSAGLTDTQYF | TGTGCCAGTACCTCGGCGGGACTCACAGATACGCAGTATTTT
- | - | 14 | TRBJ1-1 | TRBV3-1/TRBV3-2 | CASSPQTGNTEAFF | TGTGCCAGCAGCCCCCAAACAGGGAACACTGAAGCTTTCTTT
TRBD1 | - | 14 | TRBJ1-1 | TRBV18 | CASREQGMNTEAFF | TGTGCCAGCCGTGAACAGGGGATGAACACTGAAGCTTTCTTT
TRBD1 | - | 17 | TRBJ1-6 | TRBV5-4 | CASSLGGQGYGNSPLHF | TGTGCCAGCAGCTTGGGGGGACAGGGGTACGGGAATTCACCCCTCCACTTT
TRBD1 | - | 16 | TRBJ2-3 | TRBV5-8 | CASSPGTETITDTQYF | TGTGCCAGCAGTCCCGGGACAGAGACTATCACAGATACGCAGTATTTT
- | - | 14 | TRBJ2-4 | TRBV19 | CASSPTGDGNIQYF | TGTGCCAGTAGTCCGACGGGGGACGGGAACATTCAGTACTTC
- | - | 16 | TRBJ1-4 | TRBV6-1 | CASSEARAATNEKLFF | TGTGCCAGCAGTGAAGCGCGGGCAGCAACTAATGAAAAACTGTTTTTT
- | - | 15 | TRBJ2-3 | TRBV7-8 | CASSLNSGVSDTQYF | TGTGCCAGCAGCTTAAACAGCGGAGTGTCAGATACGCAGTATTTT
TRBD2 | - | 17 | TRBJ2-5 | TRBV19 | CASSAALAGVSQETQYF | TGTGCCAGTAGTGCCGCACTAGCGGGGGTTAGTCAAGAGACCCAGTACTTC
- | - | 16 | TRBJ2-7 | TRBV19 | CASSPTGGLSSYEQYF | TGTGCCAGTAGTCCAACCGGCGGCCTTTCTTCCTACGAGCAGTACTTC
- | - | 16 | TRBJ1-1 | TRBV5-6 | CASSYIGGSLNTEAFF | TGTGCCAGCAGCTATATTGGGGGGTCACTGAACACTGAAGCTTTCTTT
TRBD1 | - | 21 | TRBJ1-6 | TRBV5-1 | CASSLAPGAGQGGRVNSPLHF | TGCGCCAGCAGCTTGGCCCCCGGAGCGGGACAGGGGGGGAGGGTGAATTCACCCCTCCACTTT
TRBD2 | - | 14 | TRBJ2-2 | TRBV7-7 | CASSLAGPAGELFF | TGTGCTAGCAGCTTAGCGGGGCCGGCCGGGGAGCTGTTTTTT
TRBD1 | - | 13 | TRBJ1-2 | TRBV30 | CAWSLGTAYGYTF | TGTGCCTGGAGTCTCGGGACAGCCTATGGCTACACCTTC
TRBD1 | - | 14 | TRBJ2-7 | TRBV6-5 | CASKPPGQGTEQYF | TGTGCCAGCAAACCCCCGGGACAGGGAACCGAGCAGTACTTC
TRBD1 | - | 14 | TRBJ2-3 | TRBV2 | CASRRQGSADTQYF | TGTGCCAGCAGGAGACAGGGTTCGGCAGATACGCAGTATTTT
TRBD2 | - | 13 | TRBJ2-1 | TRBV20-1 | CSASSGAYNEQFF | TGCAGTGCTAGTAGCGGGGCTTACAATGAGCAGTTCTTC
- | - | 17 | TRBJ2-1 | TRBV7-8 | CATSPLWGESSYNEQFF | TGTGCCACTAGTCCCCTATGGGGGGAGAGCTCCTACAATGAGCAGTTCTTC
TRBD2 | - | 15 | TRBJ2-3 | TRBV13 | CASSLRLAITDTQYF | TGTGCCAGCAGCTTAAGACTAGCTATCACAGATACGCAGTATTTT
TRBD1 | - | 15 | TRBJ2-3 | TRBV5-8 | CASSLLGQGGYTQYF | TGTGCCAGCAGCTTGCTGGGACAGGGGGGTTATACGCAGTATTTT
- | - | 14 | TRBJ2-2 | TRBV2 | CASSPRVVTGELFF | TGTGCCAGCTCCCCCCGTGTAGTCACCGGGGAGCTGTTTTTT
TRBD2 | - | 15 | TRBJ2-1 | TRBV5-1 | CASSLGSGTSNEQFF | TGCGCCAGCAGCTTGGGCTCCGGGACTAGCAATGAGCAGTTCTTC
- | - | 13 | TRBJ1-2 | TRBV12-5 | CASGSQGNYGYTF | TGTGCTAGTGGTTCTCAGGGCAACTATGGCTACACCTTC
- | few | 15 | TRBJ2-1 | TRBV25-1 | CASSSGQQGSNEQFF | TGTGCCAGCAGTTCAGGACAGCAGGGTTCCAATGAGCAGTTCTTC
- | - | 14 | TRBJ2-5 | TRBV18 | CASSPLEVMETQYF | TGTGCCAGCTCACCACTGGAGGTTATGGAGACCCAGTACTTC
- | - | 14 | TRBJ2-1 | TRBV4-2 | CASSQYRERNEQFF | TGTGCCAGCAGCCAATATCGGGAGCGGAATGAGCAGTTCTTC
TRBD1 | - | 16 | TRBJ1-5 | TRBV7-8 | CASSSRGGGFIVPQHF | TGTGCCAGCAGCTCACGAGGGGGCGGGTTTATCGTGCCCCAGCATTTT
- | - | 13 | TRBJ1-4 | TRBV7-8 | CASVEGTNEKLFF | TGTGCCAGCGTCGAGGGAACTAATGAAAAACTGTTTTTT
- | - | 14 | TRBJ1-1 | TRBV14 | CASSRGGVNTEAFF | TGTGCCAGCAGCCGGGGAGGGGTGAACACTGAAGCTTTCTTT
TRBD2 | - | 13 | TRBJ2-7 | TRBV4-1 | CASSQGGGYEQYF | TGCGCCAGCAGCCAGGGGGGAGGGTACGAGCAGTACTTC
- | - | 14 | TRBJ1-4 | TRBV19 | CASRSRLTNEKLFF | TGTGCCAGTAGATCACGACTCACTAATGAAAAACTGTTTTTT
TRBD2 | once | 16 | TRBJ2-7 | TRBV15 | CATSRGRTLAGGVQYF | TGTGCCACCAGCAGGGGCAGGACGCTAGCGGGAGGGGTGCAGTACTTC
- | - | 16 | TRBJ1-5 | TRBV2 | CASSERGGEASQPQHF | TGTGCCAGCAGTGAACGCGGAGGGGAGGCGTCACAGCCCCAGCATTTT
- | - | 16 | TRBJ2-3 | TRBV7-8 | CASSLGWASIADTQYF | TGTGCCAGCAGCTTAGGGTGGGCTAGCATCGCAGATACGCAGTATTTT
- | - | 13 | TRBJ1-2 | TRBV10-1 | CASSPDNLGGYTF | TGCGCCAGCAGTCCAGACAATCTTGGTGGCTACACCTTC
- | - | 16 | TRBJ2-6 | TRBV4-2 | CASSQDGDSGANVLTF | TGTGCCAGCAGCCAAGACGGGGACTCTGGGGCCAACGTCCTGACTTTC
TRBD1 | - | 12 | TRBJ2-7 | TRBV27 | CANRTGDYEQYF | TGTGCCAATAGAACAGGGGACTACGAGCAGTACTTC
TRBD2 | - | 15 | TRBJ2-7 | TRBV19 | CASSTLAGTVYEQYF | TGTGCCAGTAGTACACTAGCGGGGACCGTCTACGAGCAGTACTTC
- | - | 12 | TRBJ2-1 | TRBV7-9 | CASSLDTNEQFF | TGTGCCAGCAGCCTCGACACCAATGAGCAGTTCTTC
- | - | 12 | TRBJ1-5 | TRBV27 | CASSSGEQPQHF | TGTGCCAGCAGTTCAGGGGAGCAGCCCCAGCATTTT
TRBD2 | few | 14 | TRBJ2-7 | TRBV7-9 | CASTVAGVAYEQYF | TGTGCCAGCACCGTAGCGGGAGTCGCCTACGAGCAGTACTTC